The sequence of this T cell receptor beta chain was determined in a study of CD4 T cells in relation to SARS-CoV-2 and coronaviruses. Assay used: immunoSEQ multiplex PCR; TCRdb lists only in-frame clones, some missing. The sample yields around 16,000 clones, around 78% seen once. A word on this clone: Antigen unknown.

The unexposed donors gave CD4+ T cells in about 2010-2019, prior to COVID-19. CD4+ T cells were isolated from the cells after less than 13 days of culture. Cells permitting, SARS-CoV-2 S/N and four cold-coronavirus spikes were tested on unexposed-donor CD4+ T cells. With 5 bases removed from V and 7 bases from J, the gap between germline ends came to 15 bases. The CDR3 sequence is 13 residues long. Germline V gene data show CDR1 as SGHAT and CDR2 as FQNNGV. The clonotype was recovered from a human donor in good health. This chain joins TRBV11-2 and TRBJ2-7; a weak D match, TRBD2 (5 bases). The source material was CD4+ T cells from PBMCs, cultured in vitro. CDR3 DNA: TGTGCCAGCAGCCTCAGGACCACGGGGGAGCAGTACTTC. Translated: CASSLRTTGEQYF.